These 14 T cell receptor beta chains came from one sample sequenced in a study of HIV-infected patients and healthy controls. No cell fractionation was done, so the repertoire covers all unsorted peripheral blood T cells. cDNA was made from around 0.5 ug RNA using alpha and beta constant primers. Using multiplexing indices, alpha and beta chain libraries were generated apart by chain-specific third strand synthesis. TCRdb analysed the 5' RACE reads with MiXCR anew, one entry per CDR3 protein. The data show around 26,000 distinct CDR3 sequences, roughly 8.7% seen once. What was sequenced was blood. The receptors stem from an adult in good health.

This clonotype was observed many times. DNA of the CDR3: TGTGCCAGCAGTCGATTAACAGGGGACGGCTATGGGACTAGGACAGATACGCAGTATTTT. Residues: CASSRLTGDGYGTRTDTQYF. V and J are TRBV6-1 and TRBJ2-3, with D possibly being TRBD2 (8 bases). Trimming shortened V by 5 bases and J by 3 bases, and 30 bases separated the two germline ends. Germline V gives CDR1 MNHNS, CDR2 SASEGT. The CDR3 extends over 20 amino acids.

In its sample, this clonotype was seen many times. The chain combines TRBV20-1 with TRBJ2-7; tentative D call: TRBD1 (6 bases). Trimming cost V 7 bases and J 3 bases, with 13 bases left between them. Germline CDR1 is DFQATT and CDR2 is SNEGSKA (reference sequence). The CDR3 contains 12 residues. The CDR3 sequence: CSGSSRGYEQYF. CDR3 nucleotide sequence: TGCAGTGGGTCCAGCAGGGGCTACGAGCAGTACTTC.

This clonotype was recorded many times. The CDR3 region is CASSSSGTSVSTDTQYF. The CDR3 nucleotides are TGCGCCAGCAGCTCCTCCGGGACTAGCGTAAGCACAGATACGCAGTATTTT. This chain links TRBV5-1 with TRBJ2-3, with 10 bases aligning to TRBD2. This CDR3 contains 17 residues. Looked up from germline, CDR1 is SGHRS and CDR2 is YFSETQ. With V trimmed by 3 bases and J by 0 bases, 7 bases remained unmatched.

This clonotype was seen a few times. The rearrangement links TRBV15 to TRBJ1-4; D uncertain. V lost 0 bases, J lost 7 bases, and 12 bases lay in between. This CDR3 spans 15 amino acids. Germline V lookup: CDR1 LNHNV, CDR2 YYDKDF (reference sequence). The CDR3 spells CATSRDPTGGEKLFF. In DNA form, the CDR3 reads TGTGCCACCAGCAGAGACCCGACGGGCGGTGAAAAACTGTTTTTT.

This clonotype was found many times. The J gene is TRBJ1-6, the V gene TRBV20-1; D gene unclear. CDR3 size: 12 residues. Germline assignment: CDR1 DFQATT and CDR2 SNEGSKA (reference sequence). V lost 3 bases to trimming and J lost 6 bases, with 6 bases between them. The CDR3 region is CSASFGNSPLHF. DNA of the CDR3: TGCAGTGCTAGTTTTGGTAATTCACCCCTCCACTTT.

There are many counts of this clonotype. This sequence joins TRBV12-3 or TRBV12-4 and TRBJ2-1; the match to TRBD2 covers 7 bases. J gave up 2 bases and V 8 bases, and 3 bases lay outside the gene matches. This CDR3 region has 13 residues. The CDR3: CASGTITYNEQFF. In DNA form, the CDR3 reads TGTGCCAGCGGGACTATCACCTACAATGAGCAGTTCTTC.

This clonotype was seen ten or more times. This sequence joins TRBV20-1 and TRBJ2-7; possible D gene TRBD2, 6 bases. The CDR3 length is 16 residues. Germline CDR1 is DFQATT and CDR2 is SNEGSKA (reference sequence). The V end was cut by 5 bases, the J end by 0 bases, with 20 bases between. The CDR3 sequence is CSAGGGVEGPSYEQYF. CDR3 in DNA: TGCAGTGCTGGAGGAGGGGTGGAGGGCCCCTCCTACGAGCAGTACTTC.

Judged by abundance, this clonotype is medium-sized. This chain links TRBV3-1 with TRBJ1-5, with a tentative D call TRBD1 (6 bases). The germline V gene has CDR1 LGHDT and CDR2 YNNKEL (reference sequence). The CDR3 consists of 14 residues. V was clipped by 5 bases and J by 3 bases, with 11 bases between them. The CDR3 nucleotides are TGTGCCAGCAGCTCAGGGGAGGACAATCAGCCCCAGCATTTT. It translates to CASSSGEDNQPQHF.

This clonotype was recorded many times. The gene calls are TRBV27 and TRBJ1-4, with D unclear. V gave up 1 base and J gave up 8 bases, with 17 bases separating them. CDR1 is MNHEY and CDR2 is SMNVEV in the germline V gene (reference sequence). There are 16 residues in the CDR3. The CDR3 DNA sequence: TGTGCCAGCAGTTTATTATCAGGATGGGGTTCAGAAAAACTGTTTTTT. This codes for CASSLLSGWGSEKLFF.

This clonotype was seen ten or more times. This chain joins TRBV6-5 and TRBJ2-2, with D perhaps TRBD2 (6 bases). Deletions cut 4 bases from V and 3 bases from J, with 12 bases between. This CDR3 has 15 residues. Germline assignment: CDR1 MNHEY and CDR2 SVGAGI. In DNA, the CDR3 is TGTGCCAGCAGTTTAAGGGGACTCCACACCGGGGAGCTGTTTTTT. Its protein product is CASSLRGLHTGELFF.

The chain joins TRBV12-3 or TRBV12-4 to TRBJ1-5, with a tentative D call TRBD1 (6 bases). The CDR3 is 14 amino acids. Trimming took 8 bases from V and 7 from J, leaving 18 bases between them. In nucleotides, the CDR3 is TGTGCCAGCGACCCGACAGGAGGTCCCCAGCCCCAGCATTTT. This gives the protein CASDPTGGPQPQHF.

This rearrangement joins TRBV12-3 or TRBV12-4 to TRBJ2-1; TRBD1 might be the D (6 bases). This CDR3 region has 11 residues. V was pared by 5 bases and J by 16 bases, with 15 bases between. The CDR3 protein is CASSSSTGTFF. The CDR3 DNA reads TGTGCCAGCAGTAGTAGTACAGGGACCTTCTTC.

This clonotype was observed a few times. This chain links TRBV19 with TRBJ1-2, with TRBD1 as a possible D gene (5 bases). Germline V gene sequence: CDR1 LNHDA, CDR2 SQIVND (reference sequence). CDR3 size: 16 residues. V lost 3 bases and J 4 bases, leaving 18 bases between the germline ends. CDR3 nucleotide sequence: TGTGCCAGTAGTATTCTTGCAGGGTCGGCGAGCTATGGCTACACCTTC. Protein: CASSILAGSASYGYTF.

This clonotype has at least ten counts. This chain links TRBV20-1 with TRBJ2-3, with a weak D call TRBD1 (5 bases). The germline gives CDR1 DFQATT, CDR2 SNEGSKA (reference sequence). V lost 0 bases and J lost 0, with 10 bases in between. The CDR3 consists of 15 residues. CDR3 amino acids: CSARDRVISTDTQYF. CDR3 in DNA: TGCAGTGCTAGAGACAGGGTGATTAGCACAGATACGCAGTATTTT.